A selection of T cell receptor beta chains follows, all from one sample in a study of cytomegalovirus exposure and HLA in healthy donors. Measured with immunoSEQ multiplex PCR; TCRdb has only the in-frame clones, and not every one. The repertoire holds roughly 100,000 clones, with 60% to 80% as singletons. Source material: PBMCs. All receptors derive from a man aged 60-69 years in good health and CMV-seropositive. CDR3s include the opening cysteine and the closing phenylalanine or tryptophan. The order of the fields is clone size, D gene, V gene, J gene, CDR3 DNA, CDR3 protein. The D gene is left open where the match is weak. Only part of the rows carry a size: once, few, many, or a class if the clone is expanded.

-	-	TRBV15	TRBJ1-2	TGTGCCACCAGCAGAGAAAGGGGCAGGGCGGGGGGCTACACCTTC	CATSRERGRAGGYTF
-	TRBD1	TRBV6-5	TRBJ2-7	TGTGCCAGCAGTTTCACAGGGGGCCGGGGCTACGAGCAGTACTTC	CASSFTGGRGYEQYF
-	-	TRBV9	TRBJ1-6	TGTGCCAGCAGCGTTGGACCTCGGAGGCGGTCACCCCTCCACTTT	CASSVGPRRRSPLHF
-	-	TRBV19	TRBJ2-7	TGTGCCAGTAGGAAGCCAAGCTCCTACGAGCAGTACTTC	CASRKPSSYEQYF
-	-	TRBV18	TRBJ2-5	TGTGCCAGCTCACCAACCGCACGGGAGGAGACCCAGTACTTC	CASSPTAREETQYF
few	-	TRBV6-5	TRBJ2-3	TGTGCCAGCGGCCAGGGGACAGATACGCAGTATTTT	CASGQGTDTQYF
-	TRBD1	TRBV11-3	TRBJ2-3	TGTGCCAGCAGCCAGGGACAGGGTAGAGAAACGCAGTATTTT	CASSQGQGRETQYF
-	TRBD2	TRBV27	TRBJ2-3	TGTGCCAGCAGCTGGAGCGGGGCGTCATCAGATACGCAGTATTTT	CASSWSGASSDTQYF
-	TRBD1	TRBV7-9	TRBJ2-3	TGTGCCAGCAGCTTAGCTGGACAGGGCACAGATACGCAGTATTTT	CASSLAGQGTDTQYF
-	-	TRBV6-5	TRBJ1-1	TGTGCCAGCAGTTTGCAAGGGGGATTTGGAGCTTTCTTT	CASSLQGGFGAFF
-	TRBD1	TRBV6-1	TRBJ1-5	TGTGCCAGCAGGACGACAGGGCATAGCAATCAGCCCCAGCATTTT	CASRTTGHSNQPQHF
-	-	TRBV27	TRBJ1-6	TGTGCCAGCAGTTGGTCAGGGGAGAATAATTCACCCCTCCACTTT	CASSWSGENNSPLHF